This TCR beta chain was sequenced in a study of glioma-infiltrating T cells after dendritic cell vaccination. Whole-study context: Between the early 2000s and the early 2010s, patients got autologous tumor lysate-pulsed dendritic cell vaccines.

As to this clone: Its antigen is currently unknown.

The sample's time point: after dendritic cell vaccination, including at tumor progression/relapse. General study results and limits: The cohort had few patients with full blood and tumor sets. Estimated pretreatment TIL content predicted outcome after dendritic cell vaccination. Survival was not directly related to TCR clonality in these patients.

TCRdb's table, derived via immunoSEQ multiplex PCR, lists solely in-frame clones and lacks some. The sample lists 50,000 to 55,000 clones, around nine tenths occurring once. The CDR3 totals 11 residues. V was cut by 1 base and J by 14 bases, with 14 bases left in between. The germline V gene has CDR1 SQVTM and CDR2 ANQGSEA. Source: blood, taken after dendritic cell vaccination. The clonotype comes from a human donor with glioblastoma. The rearrangement joins TRBV29-1 to TRBJ1-2; D is undetermined. The CDR3, as DNA: TGCAGCGTTGAAGTGGCCACGCTGCGGACCTTC. It yields the protein CSVEVATLRTF.